Each of the 6 T cell receptor beta chains below was sequenced from the same sample in a study of T-cell reconstitution after alpha-beta-depleted transplantation in children (dated by TCRdb to the mid-2010s). The library relied on PCR. This sample was sequenced with an Illumina HiSeq 2500. To normalize quantification of the TCRbeta repertoire, the TCR libraries were built with molecular barcoding that relied on unique molecular identifiers. In TCRdb, the public reads were trimmed at Q25 with fastp and aligned with MiXCR, with productive beta chains retained. When rows share a CDR3 protein, they turn into one entry using the most common DNA and genes. The sample profile shows approximately 500,000 distinct CDR3 sequences; 27% of them were found once. In total, the top ten clones hold approximately 39% of the sample. The label giving this sample's treatment or condition can be read as: allogeneic hematopoietic cell transplantation with graft depleted of TCRalphabeta T cells and CD19 B cells.

The sequencing used PBMCs, collected before TCRalphabeta/CD19-depleted stem cell transplant. The receptors were gathered from a boy under three years old with Wiskott-Aldrich syndrome, due to receive a stem cell transplant.

Only a few counts were recorded for this clonotype. The gene calls are TRBV5-1 and TRBJ1-1; TRBD1 agrees at 8 bases. CDR1 and CDR2 (germline): SGHRS, YFSETQ. Trimming removed 2 bases from V and 0 bases from J; junction bases left unmatched: 9. This CDR3 has 17 amino acids. The CDR3 DNA is TGCGCCAGCAGCTTCGGAAGGACAGGGCACTTGAACACTGAAGCTTTCTTT. Residues: CASSFGRTGHLNTEAFF.

This clonotype was found a few times. The gene calls are TRBV29-1 and TRBJ1-3; 10 nucleotides align to TRBD1. This CDR3 has 15 residues. Trimming took 4 bases from V and 0 from J; bases not matched to a gene: 3. Germline V CDR1 and CDR2: SQVTM, ANQGSEA. CDR3 protein: CSVVGQGDSGNTIYF. The CDR3 nucleotides read TGCAGCGTTGTAGGACAGGGGGACTCTGGAAACACCATATATTTT.

J is TRBJ2-7 and V is TRBV3-1; D call uncertain. The V end lost 3 bases, the J end lost 2 bases, and 8 bases lay between the germline ends. This CDR3 is built from 13 residues. CDR1 is LGHDT and CDR2 is YNNKEL in the germline V gene (reference sequence). For the CDR3, the DNA is TGTGCCAGCAGCCAGCTCACCGCCTACGAGCAGTACTTC. Residues: CASSQLTAYEQYF.

The chain uses TRBV12-3 or TRBV12-4 and TRBJ2-1; D not certain. V was trimmed by 4 bases and J by 7 bases, leaving 11 bases between them. The CDR3 consists of 13 residues. This chain's CDR3 is CASSSTLVNEQFF. CDR3 in DNA: TGTGCCAGCAGTTCAACTCTAGTGAATGAGCAGTTCTTC.

V usage is TRBV7-7 and J usage is TRBJ1-4; D unclear. This CDR3 comprises 15 residues. V was pared by 4 bases and J by 8 bases, with 17 bases between. Germline CDR1 SSHAT, CDR2 FNYEAQ (reference sequence). This CDR3 reads CASSSVAGSGEKLFF. DNA of the CDR3: TGTGCCAGCAGCTCCGTCGCGGGATCTGGGGAAAAACTGTTTTTT.

Regarding this clonotype: Because the CDR3 is missing its conserved closing phenylalanine or tryptophan, this is likely a read error. The rearrangement uses TRBV5-1 and TRBJ2-1; D gene uncertain. Germline V lookup: CDR1 SGHRS, CDR2 YFSETQ. The CDR3 sequence is 16 residues long. V was cut by 1 base and J by 6 bases, with 17 bases left in between. The CDR3, as DNA: TGCGCCAGCAGCTTGAACAAAAGGGCCCCTAGCAATGAGCAGTTCTCC. Translated, it gives CASSLNKRAPSNEQFS.